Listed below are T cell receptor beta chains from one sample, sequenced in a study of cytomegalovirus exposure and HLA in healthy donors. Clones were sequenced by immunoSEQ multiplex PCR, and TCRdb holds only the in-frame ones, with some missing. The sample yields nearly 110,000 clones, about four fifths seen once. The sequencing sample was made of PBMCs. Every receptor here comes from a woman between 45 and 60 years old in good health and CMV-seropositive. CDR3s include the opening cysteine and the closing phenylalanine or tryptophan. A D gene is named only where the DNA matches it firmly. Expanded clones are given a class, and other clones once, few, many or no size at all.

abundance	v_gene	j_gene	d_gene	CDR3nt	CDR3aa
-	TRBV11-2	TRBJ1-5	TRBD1	TGTGCCAGCAGCGCTGGGACAGCCAGCAATCAGCCCCAGCATTTT	CASSAGTASNQPQHF
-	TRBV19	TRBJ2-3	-	TGTGCCAGTAGTATAACTCGGACACCCCAGGGCGCAGATACGCAGTATTTT	CASSITRTPQGADTQYF
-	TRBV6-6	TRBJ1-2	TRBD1	TGTGCCAGCAGTGACAGGGGTCAAGGAGGCTACACCTTC	CASSDRGQGGYTF
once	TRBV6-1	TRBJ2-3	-	TGTGCCAGCGGGAAAGACAGACCCTTCACAGATACGCAGTATTTT	CASGKDRPFTDTQYF
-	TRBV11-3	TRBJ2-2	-	TGTGCCAGCAGTCCTTTCACCGGGGAGCTGTTTTTT	CASSPFTGELFF
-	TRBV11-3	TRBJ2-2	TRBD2	TGTGCCAGCAGCGCACCTAGCGGGGTTGACACCGGGGAGCTGTTTTTT	CASSAPSGVDTGELFF
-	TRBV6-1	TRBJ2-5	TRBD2	TGTGCCAGCAGGGAGGTACTAGCGGGCAGGGAGACCCAGTACTTC	CASREVLAGRETQYF
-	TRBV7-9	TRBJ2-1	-	TGTGCCAGCAGCCTTGACGGGGTCCAAACCAACTTCTTC	CASSLDGVQTNFF
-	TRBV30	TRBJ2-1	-	TGTGCCTGGAGTTTTTACGGGGTAGGACGGTTCTTC	CAWSFYGVGRFF
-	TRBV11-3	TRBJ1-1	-	TGTGCCAGCAGCTTAGAGGGGCAGGACACTGAAGCTTTCTTT	CASSLEGQDTEAFF
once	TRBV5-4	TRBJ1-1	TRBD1	TGTGCCAGCAGCTGGGACAGCGCCGTCTCTGAAGCTTTCTTT	CASSWDSAVSEAFF
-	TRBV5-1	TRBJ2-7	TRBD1	TGCGCCAGCAGCGGGGGACAGAGAGGTTCCTACGAGCAGTACTTC	CASSGGQRGSYEQYF
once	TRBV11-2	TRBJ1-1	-	TGTGCCAGCAGCTTAGCAACAGGCACTGAAGCTTTCTTT	CASSLATGTEAFF
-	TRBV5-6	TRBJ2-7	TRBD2	TGTGCCAGCGGAATCTTAAGACTAGCGGGGGGGCTCTACGAGCAGTACTTC	CASGILRLAGGLYEQYF
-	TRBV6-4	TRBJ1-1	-	TGTGCCAGCAGTGTCGACGGGGGGTTCGGGGAAGCTTTCTTT	CASSVDGGFGEAFF
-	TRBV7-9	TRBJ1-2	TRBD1	TGTGCCAGCAGCTTACCCGACAGGGGAAACTATGGCTACACCTTC	CASSLPDRGNYGYTF
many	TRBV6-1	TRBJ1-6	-	TGTGCCAGCAGTGAATCCGAGGGTGGTTCACCCCTCCACTTT	CASSESEGGSPLHF
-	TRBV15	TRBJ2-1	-	TGTGCCACCAGCAGAGCGGGGGTTAGCTCCTACAATGAGCAGTTCTTC	CATSRAGVSSYNEQFF
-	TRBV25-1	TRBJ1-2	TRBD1	TGTGCCAGCAGACCGACGGACAGGGGGCTTAGAGGCTACACCTTC	CASRPTDRGLRGYTF
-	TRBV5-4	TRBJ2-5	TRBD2	TGTGCCAGCACCATACGACTAGCGGGGGTGGAGACCCAGTACTTC	CASTIRLAGVETQYF
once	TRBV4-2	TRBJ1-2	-	TGTGCCAGCAGCCAGGGGACTAATGGCTACACCTTC	CASSQGTNGYTF
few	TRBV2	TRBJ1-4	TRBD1	TGTGCCAGCAGTGCAGGGACAGGGGAATTTACAACTAATGAAAAACTGTTTTTT	CASSAGTGEFTTNEKLFF
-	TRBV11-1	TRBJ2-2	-	TGTGCCAGCAGCTACCTTGCGTATGACACCGGGGAGCTGTTTTTT	CASSYLAYDTGELFF
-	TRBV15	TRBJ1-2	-	TGTGCCACCAGCAGAGATTTACAGCTTAACTATGGCTACACCTTC	CATSRDLQLNYGYTF
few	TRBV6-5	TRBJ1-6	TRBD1	TGTGCCAGCAGTAACAGGGGTCATTCACCCCTCCACTTT	CASSNRGHSPLHF
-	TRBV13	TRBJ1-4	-	TGTGCCAGCAGCTTGGCGGGGGATAACGAAAAACTGTTTTTT	CASSLAGDNEKLFF
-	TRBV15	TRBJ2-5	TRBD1	TGTGCCACCAGCAGAGATGGGACAGGGGGAGAGACCCAGTACTTC	CATSRDGTGGETQYF
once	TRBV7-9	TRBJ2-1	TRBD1	TGTGCCAGCAGCTTCCCGGGACAGGACTACAATGAGCAGTTCTTC	CASSFPGQDYNEQFF
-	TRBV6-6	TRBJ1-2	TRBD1	TGTGCCAGCAGTACCTCAGGGGGGTCGTACGGCTACACCTTC	CASSTSGGSYGYTF
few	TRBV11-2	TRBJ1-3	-	TGTGCCAGCAGGGGGCTCAGGACCTCCTCTGGAAACACCATATATTTT	CASRGLRTSSGNTIYF
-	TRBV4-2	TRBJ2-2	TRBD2	TGTGCCAGCAGCCAAGCCACGGGACTAGCGGGTTTCGGGGAGCTGTTTTTT	CASSQATGLAGFGELFF
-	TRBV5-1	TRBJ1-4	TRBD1	TGCGCCAGCAGCAAGACAGGGGCCGCTAATGAAAAACTGTTTTTT	CASSKTGAANEKLFF
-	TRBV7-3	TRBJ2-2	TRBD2	TGTGCCAGCAGCTGGGGGGGGGAGACCGGGGAGCTGTTTTTT	CASSWGGETGELFF
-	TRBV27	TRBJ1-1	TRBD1	TGTGCCAGCACCAGAGACAGGGGGCAAACTGAAGCTTTCTTT	CASTRDRGQTEAFF
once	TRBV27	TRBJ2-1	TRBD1	TGTGCCAGCATGACAGGGGGCATCTATGAGCAGTTCTTC	CASMTGGIYEQFF
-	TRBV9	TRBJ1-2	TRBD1	TGTGCCAGCAGCGTAGGTCACTGGAGACAGGGAGGTGGCTACACCTTC	CASSVGHWRQGGGYTF
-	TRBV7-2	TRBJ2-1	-	TGTGCCAGCAGCTTAGGCGGGGTGGGGTACAATGAGCAGTTCTTC	CASSLGGVGYNEQFF
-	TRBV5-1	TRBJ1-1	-	TGCGCCAGCAGCTTGCAGGGTGACGGGGCTTTCTTT	CASSLQGDGAFF
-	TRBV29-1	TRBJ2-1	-	TGCAGCGTTGTTCTGGGCCAGATTGAGCAGTTCTTC	CSVVLGQIEQFF
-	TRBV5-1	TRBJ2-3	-	TGCGCCAGCAGCTTACAGGACCCAAGCACAGATACGCAGTATTTT	CASSLQDPSTDTQYF